This TCR beta chain was observed in a study of blood T cell repertoires in COVID-19. The overall study: Researchers got acute and convalescent COVID-19 samples from the United States, Italy and Spain. Sources were T cells, B-cell-depleted T cells, or PBMCs; the material itself was cDNA or gDNA.

CDR3 length: 15 residues. Germline V gives CDR1 KGHSH, CDR2 LQKENI. The V end was cut by 6 bases, the J end by 7 bases, with 19 bases between. Enrolment of Seattle patients took place during active infection, and they were followed longitudinally. Under the authors' procedure: Reference gene primer amplification in the assay estimated nucleated cell counts. Using immunoSEQ multiplex PCR, the repertoire was profiled, and TCRdb retains in-frame clones only, with some absent. V and J calls and clone size are copied from that table; D and trimming were computed from the DNA. The repertoire holds hundreds of thousands of clones, with roughly 91% as singletons.

This TCR was recovered from a young woman with COVID-19, enrolled during active disease. The specimen was peripheral blood. J is TRBJ2-1 and V is TRBV18; a possible D gene is TRBD2 (6 bases). For the CDR3, the DNA is TGTGCCAGCTCGCCTTGGGACTCCCTTTTTAATGAGCAGTTCTTC. It encodes CASSPWDSLFNEQFF.